This section outlines one T cell receptor beta chain sequence together with its context. This record comes from a study of blood T cell repertoires in COVID-19. Study information: Acute and convalescent COVID-19 specimens originated in the United States, Italy and Spain. Sample material is recorded as cDNA or gDNA derived from T cells, B-cell-depleted T cells, or PBMCs.

This CDR3 spans 14 amino acids. The ends lost 6 bases at V and 0 bases at J; junction bases unmatched: 4. Germline V gene sequence: CDR1 MRHNA, CDR2 SNTAGT. Original data processing: Estimation of nucleated cell counts was performed using reference gene primer amplification. Repertoires were generated with immunoSEQ multiplex PCR, while TCRdb's copy carries only in-frame clones and drops some. V and J calls and clone size come straight from that table; D and trimming were deduced from the DNA. The table lists 310,000 or so clones, around 80% of them singletons. The chain joins TRBV6-4 to TRBJ1-2, with 7 bases aligning to TRBD1. This receptor was obtained from a woman aged 45-65 years with acute or convalescent COVID-19. Input material: peripheral blood. The CDR3 spells CASRKTGSNYGYTF. The CDR3 DNA is TGTGCCAGCAGGAAGACAGGGTCTAACTATGGCTACACCTTC.